This T cell receptor (beta chain) was found in a study of T cells in localized non-small cell lung cancer. Sequencing used immunoSEQ multiplex PCR; TCRdb keeps in-frame clones, though not all of them. Of tens of thousands of clones detected, around 83% appear once; the ten largest clones hold 15% to 20%. Note on this clone: Its specificity is unknown.

Study results and limitations: Appearances in adjacent lung were noted for a median 57 of the top 100 tumor clones. The study linked higher blood T cell density to longer overall survival. Adjacent uninvolved lung tissue had the highest T cell clonality, exceeding tumor.

Trimming shortened V by 0 bases and J by 7 bases, and 21 bases separated the two germline ends. The length of the CDR3 is 17 residues. The germline CDR1 and CDR2 sequences are LNHDA and SQIVND (reference sequence). V usage is TRBV19 and J usage is TRBJ1-2; D might be TRBD1 (5 bases). This clonotype was sampled from a female donor aged 60 or older with stage II squamous cell lung carcinoma. The material sequenced was peripheral blood, taken before any cancer treatment. CDR3: CASSIDLGAGSVAGYTF. CDR3 in DNA: TGTGCCAGTAGTATAGATCTCGGGGCAGGGAGTGTTGCTGGCTACACCTTC.